The entry below describes one TCR beta chain. This sample includes further DNA sequences coding for the same CDR3. The data were taken from a study of shared clonotypes between healthy human individuals. The method was immunoSEQ multiplex PCR; TCRdb's version includes in-frame clones alone and lacks a portion of them. The sample consists of millions of clones, approximately 93% of them appearing once. Germline V CDR1 and CDR2: SGDLS, YYNGEE. V lost 4 bases and J lost 1, with 7 bases in between. The CDR3 consists of 13 residues. The sample was naive CD4+ T cells from PBMCs. Subset meaning: CD45RA+ positively selected. The genes are TRBV9 and TRBJ2-3; tentative D call: TRBD2 (5 bases). This clonotype originated in a man aged 18 to 35 in good health. Some clones in this sample may be carry-over from other donors' samples. CDR3 sequence reads: CASSRTGTDTQYF. Here the CDR3 DNA reads TGTGCCAGCAGCAGGACTGGCACAGATACGCAGTATTTT.